This T cell receptor beta chain was found in a study of human T cells and chemical hapten exposure. Broader study findings: Versus controls, expanded TCRs had significantly more large CDR3 similarity clusters.

As originally analysed: The number of TCRs in each sample had a median of approximately 95,000 and spanned roughly 23,224 to 750,000. TCRdb reprocessed the RACE reads via MiXCR and lists one record per CDR3 protein. TCRdb, not the authors, supplied the V and J calls. The data show some 300,000 distinct CDR3 sequences, with around 5.5% seen just once and about 8.2% held by the top ten. Sample time point: pre-sensitization, week 0. Documented treatment: therapeutic diphenylcyclopropenone sensitization with weekly scalp DPC. The CDR3 extends over 16 amino acids. Germline trimming cut 5 bases from V and 2 bases from J; bases unmatched to any gene: 6. Germline assignment: CDR1 MNHEY and CDR2 SVGEGT. This clonotype was counted ten times or more. As yet, its antigen is unknown.

The J gene is TRBJ2-7, the V gene TRBV6-2 or TRBV6-3; TRBD2 agrees at 13 bases. This material consisted of whole blood, taken in connection with sensitization to the hapten diphenylcyclopropenone (DPC). The source of this sequence is a woman between 18 and 30 years old with alopecia areata. Some clones in this sample may be carry-over from other donors' samples. This chain's CDR3 is CASSPGTSGATYEQYF. The CDR3 nucleotides read TGTGCCAGCAGTCCCGGGACTAGCGGGGCTACCTACGAGCAGTACTTC.